This TCR beta chain was recovered during a study of T cells in localized non-small cell lung cancer. This CDR3 comprises 15 residues. Losses at the gene ends were 6 bases for V and 0 bases for J; bases not matched to a gene: 7. Germline CDR1 and CDR2: SNHLY and FYNNEI. Turning to this clone: What it binds is unknown.

Libraries were prepared by immunoSEQ multiplex PCR; TCRdb keeps only in-frame clonotypes and omits some of them. The repertoire includes about 40,000 clones, around 88% of them detected once, and about 6.4% sits in the top ten. Study outcomes and limitations: Longer overall survival was associated with a higher density of T cells in the blood. A median of about 54 of the top 100 tumor clones appeared in adjacent lung, which was paired and uninvolved.

This clonotype was sampled from a man aged 35-75 years with stage I lung adenocarcinoma. The specimen comprised peripheral blood, sampled before any cancer treatment. The genes are TRBV2 and TRBJ2-7, with 8 nucleotides matching TRBD2. The CDR3, as DNA: TGTGCCAGCAGATCCGGGACTAGGGTCTCCTACGAGCAGTACTTC. Translating it yields CASRSGTRVSYEQYF.